The 27 T cell receptor beta chains listed next were all sequenced from one sample in a study of T-cell reconstitution after alpha-beta-depleted transplantation in children listed by TCRdb under 2016. Receptor amplification or capture employed PCR. Instrument on record: Illumina HiSeq 2500. TCR library preparation used molecular barcoding, with unique molecular identifiers applied to normalize quantification of the TCRbeta repertoire. TCRdb reprocessed the public reads (quality trimming at Q25 with fastp, clone calling with MiXCR) and kept in-frame beta chains. Duplicate CDR3 protein sequences are folded into a single record with the most common DNA and genes. The sample includes around 76,000 distinct CDR3 sequences, with roughly 18% observed a single time. The ten largest account for roughly half of the sample. The sample's treatment or condition, from its label and the paper: allogeneic hematopoietic cell transplantation with graft depleted of TCRalphabeta T cells and CD19 B cells.

The sample was PBMCs, mostly from graft donor cells, taken 360 days after TCRalphabeta/CD19-depleted stem cell transplant. The receptors shown here come from a male patient aged 2-15 years who had a stem cell transplant for acute lymphoblastic leukemia, so the T cells may come from the graft donor.

This clonotype showed up just a few times. The CDR3 DNA is TGCGCCAGCAGCTTGAATAGGGGGGGTACAGATACGCAGTATTTT. Translation: CASSLNRGGTDTQYF. The chain employs TRBV5-1 and TRBJ2-3, with TRBD2 as a possible D gene (7 bases). V was cut by 1 base and J by 3 bases, with 12 bases left in between. CDR3 length equals 15 residues. In germline, CDR1 is SGHRS, CDR2 YFSETQ.

This clonotype has just a few counts. The CDR3, as DNA: TGTGCCAGCACCCGTTCGGGATCCTACAATGAGCAGTTCTTC. As protein: CASTRSGSYNEQFF. The chain has TRBV25-1 and TRBJ2-1, with a possible D match to TRBD2 (5 bases). Trimming removed 7 bases from V and 1 base from J, with 11 bases in between. CDR3 length: 14 amino acids. CDR1 is MGHDK, CDR2 SYGVNS, per germline.

This chain uses TRBV4-1 with TRBJ1-2, with unresolved D. This CDR3 has 13 residues. Germline CDR1 and CDR2: MGHRA and YSYEKL. Between the trimmed V and J ends, which lost 6 bases and 5 bases, there was a span of 13 bases. In DNA form, the CDR3 reads TGCGCCAGCAGACAGACATCTCGGTATGGCTACACCTTC. Translation gives CASRQTSRYGYTF.

The rearrangement links TRBV7-8 to TRBJ1-1; D may be TRBD1 (6 bases). Germline V lookup: CDR1 SGHVS, CDR2 FQNEAQ. Trimming took 1 base from V and 1 from J, leaving 10 bases between them. This CDR3 spans 15 amino acids. The CDR3 spells CASSLVRGANTEAFF. CDR3 sequence (DNA): TGTGCCAGCAGCTTAGTTAGGGGGGCGAACACTGAAGCTTTCTTT.

In this sample, this clonotype turned up a few times. The genes are TRBV4-1 and TRBJ1-1; 7 positions match TRBD1. The CDR3 extends over 15 amino acids. CDR1 is MGHRA and CDR2 is YSYEKL in the germline V gene. Losses at the gene ends were 0 bases for V and 3 bases for J; bases not matched to a gene: 4. The CDR3 bases are TGCGCCAGCAGCCAAGACTCGGGACAGTACACTGAAGCTTTCTTT. It specifies CASSQDSGQYTEAFF.

This chain connects TRBV20-1 to TRBJ2-1; D remains ambiguous. The V gene's germline CDR1 is DFQATT and CDR2 SNEGSKA (reference sequence). Trimming took off 1 base at V and 0 bases at J, with 10 bases between the two ends. This CDR3 comprises 15 residues. The CDR3 DNA follows: TGCAGTGCTAGAGCGTTACAAAGCTCCTACAATGAGCAGTTCTTC. Translated: CSARALQSSYNEQFF.

This clonotype was found a few times. The V gene is TRBV12-3 or TRBV12-4, the J gene TRBJ1-1; the D is unclear. This CDR3 comprises 13 residues. Trimming left V 6 bases short and J 5 bases short, with 13 bases between. The CDR3 reads CASSPREATEAFF. The DNA of the CDR3 is TGTGCCAGCAGCCCTAGGGAAGCGACTGAAGCTTTCTTT.

The V call is TRBV29-1, the J call TRBJ2-1, with 14 bases matching TRBD2. V trimming: 4 bases; J trimming: 6 bases; junction bases outside the gene matches: 5. CDR3 length equals 15 residues. Germline V gene sequence: CDR1 SQVTM, CDR2 ANQGSEA. CDR3 protein: CSVAIGTSGGNEQFF. As DNA, the CDR3 is TGCAGCGTTGCCATAGGGACTAGCGGGGGCAATGAGCAGTTCTTC.

This clonotype appeared many times. The chain carries TRBV12-3 or TRBV12-4 and TRBJ1-1, with a possible D match to TRBD1 (5 bases). This CDR3 has 14 amino acids. V lost 6 bases, J lost 4 bases, and 15 bases lay in between. Here the CDR3 reads CASRVGLGGTEAFF. DNA for the CDR3: TGTGCCAGCAGAGTGGGACTCGGGGGCACTGAAGCTTTCTTT.

This clonotype was found a few times. The chain joins TRBV27 to TRBJ1-1, with 7 bases that match TRBD1. CDR3 length equals 14 residues. With 4 bases clipped from V and 0 bases from J, the junction kept 2 bases outside the gene matches. The germline V gene encodes CDR1 MNHEY and CDR2 SMNVEV (reference sequence). The CDR3 coding sequence is TGTGCCAGCAGTTCGGGACAGATGAACACTGAAGCTTTCTTT. This translates into CASSSGQMNTEAFF.

This chain joins TRBV27 and TRBJ2-7; either TRBD1 or TRBD2 may fit D (5 bases each). The CDR3 loop spans 14 amino acids. Germline V gives CDR1 MNHEY, CDR2 SMNVEV (reference sequence). V gave up 2 bases and J gave up 5 bases, with 13 bases separating them. The CDR3 region is CASSLAPGDHEQYF. The CDR3 DNA reads TGTGCCAGCAGTTTAGCGCCCGGGGACCACGAGCAGTACTTC.

This chain connects TRBV7-2 to TRBJ2-7; D uncertain. The CDR3 covers 17 residues. V was clipped by 0 bases and J by 4 bases, with 19 bases between them. The germline V gene encodes CDR1 SGHTA and CDR2 FQGNSA. In DNA, the CDR3 is TGTGCCAGCAGCTTAGCGTTGATCGGCAGCCCGATATACGAGCAGTACTTC. Translated, it gives CASSLALIGSPIYEQYF. The variable domain in full, completed from reference TRBV7-2 and TRBJ2-7, reads GAGVSQSPSNKVTEKGKDVELRCDPISGHTALYWYRQSLGQGLEFLIYFQGNSAPDKSGLPSDRFSAERTGGSVSTLTIQRTQQEDSAVYLCASSLALIGSPIYEQYFGPGTRLTVT.

This clonotype was detected a few times. The chain carries TRBV12-3 or TRBV12-4 and TRBJ2-7; 7 nucleotides line up with TRBD1. The CDR3 length is 16 residues. With 3 bases clipped from V and 3 bases from J, the junction kept 11 bases outside the gene matches. This CDR3 reads CASSFLRADRNYEQYF. DNA of the CDR3: TGTGCCAGCAGTTTCCTTAGAGCGGACAGGAACTACGAGCAGTACTTC.

The chain links TRBV7-9 to TRBJ2-2; possibly TRBD1 for D (6 bases). Germline V gene lookup returns CDR1 SEHNR and CDR2 FQNEAQ (reference sequence). V lost 1 base and J 6 bases, leaving 15 bases between the germline ends. This CDR3 has 16 residues. DNA of the CDR3: TGTGCCAGCAGCTTAGAGAAAACAGGGTCCCCCGGGGAGCTGTTTTTT. It yields the protein CASSLEKTGSPGELFF.

This clonotype showed up just a few times. The rearrangement links TRBV20-1 to TRBJ1-6; perhaps TRBD1 as D (5 bases). Germline V gene data show CDR1 as DFQATT and CDR2 as SNEGSKA (reference sequence). V gave up 5 bases and J gave up 9 bases, with 11 bases separating them. This CDR3 region has 12 residues. The CDR3 sequence is CSAAGGRSPLHF. For the CDR3, the DNA is TGCAGTGCTGCGGGGGGACGTTCACCCCTCCACTTT.

This sequence joins TRBV11-3 and TRBJ2-1; 13 bases fit TRBD2. Germline V gene data show CDR1 as SGHNT and CDR2 as YENEEA. The CDR3 runs 14 residues. Trimming at V came to 4 bases and at J to 12 bases, leaving 6 bases not matched to a gene. DNA of the CDR3: TGTGCCAGCAGCTCCGGACTAGCGGGAGCGGGGCAGTTCTTC. Translating it yields CASSSGLAGAGQFF.

This clonotype was detected ten times or more. V gene TRBV24-1 combines with J gene TRBJ2-1; D is possibly TRBD1 or TRBD2 (5 bases each). Trimming cost V 7 bases and J 4 bases, with 13 bases left between them. CDR1 is KGHDR, CDR2 SFDVKD, per germline. The CDR3 is 14 amino acids. The CDR3 bases are TGTGCCACCAGCTCGGGGCACATTTACAATGAGCAGTTCTTC. Encoded protein: CATSSGHIYNEQFF.

The chain carries TRBV6-1 and TRBJ2-7, with D possibly TRBD1 on 5 matching bases. This CDR3 spans 16 amino acids. V lost 3 bases, J lost 0 bases, and 15 bases lay in between. Per the germline V gene, CDR1 is MNHNS and CDR2 is SASEGT. The CDR3, as DNA: TGTGCCAGCAGTGACCAGATGGGGCTGAGCTCCTACGAGCAGTACTTC. This gives the protein CASSDQMGLSSYEQYF.

This clonotype came up once. The chain is built from TRBV30 and TRBJ1-1; D uncertain. The CDR3 runs to 12 residues. Deletions cut 4 bases from V and 4 bases from J, with 10 bases between. Germline V gives CDR1 GTSNPN, CDR2 SVGIG (reference sequence). The CDR3 spells CAWTDAGTEAFF. CDR3 sequence (DNA): TGTGCCTGGACAGATGCGGGCACTGAAGCTTTCTTT.

This clonotype was picked up a small number of times. The V gene is TRBV3-1, the J gene TRBJ2-3, with D unclear. There are 13 residues in the CDR3. The germline V gene has CDR1 LGHDT and CDR2 YNNKEL (reference sequence). Trimming took off 10 bases at V and 1 base at J, with 12 bases between the two ends. As DNA, the CDR3 is TGTGCCAAGGATAGCCTTTGCACAGATACGCAGTATTTT. Its protein product is CAKDSLCTDTQYF.

This clonotype was seen only a few times. The chain is built from TRBV10-3 and TRBJ2-3; no firm D call. The V and J ends lost 2 bases and 1 base respectively, with 4 bases between them. Germline V gives CDR1 ENHRY, CDR2 SYGVKD. This CDR3 region has 13 residues. DNA of the CDR3: TGTGCCATCAGTGAGGGGGGCACAGATACGCAGTATTTT. This gives the protein CAISEGGTDTQYF.

The chain combines TRBV7-9 with TRBJ2-1, with no clear D. CDR1 SEHNR and CDR2 FQNEAQ come from the germline V gene (reference sequence). The length of the CDR3 is 13 residues. V dropped 0 bases and J dropped 6 bases, with 6 bases sitting between them. For the CDR3, the DNA is TGTGCCAGCAGCTTAGCGGGGTCCAATGAGCAGTTCTTC. Protein: CASSLAGSNEQFF.

The chain employs TRBV12-3 or TRBV12-4 and TRBJ2-7; the match to TRBD2 covers 14 bases. Losses at the gene ends were 0 bases for V and 5 bases for J; bases not matched to a gene: 3. The CDR3 extends over 16 amino acids. Here the CDR3 reads CASSLAGTSGRNEQYF. The CDR3 bases are TGTGCCAGCAGTTTAGCCGGGACTAGCGGGAGAAACGAGCAGTACTTC.

Many counts were recorded for this clonotype. The V and J genes are TRBV10-3 and TRBJ2-7; TRBD1 might be the D (6 bases). CDR3 size: 14 residues. The germline gives CDR1 ENHRY, CDR2 SYGVKD. Trimming pared 6 bases from V and 2 bases from J, leaving 14 bases between. CDR3 residues: CAISGDRRTYEQYF. CDR3 sequence (DNA): TGTGCCATCAGCGGTGACAGGAGGACCTACGAGCAGTACTTC.

The chain is built from TRBV7-9 and TRBJ2-3; 7 bases align to TRBD2. The CDR3 totals 16 residues. The germline CDR1 and CDR2 sequences are SEHNR and FQNEAQ (reference sequence). V lost 4 bases, J lost 5 bases, and 12 bases stayed unmatched. CDR3 loop: CASSSWASGTRDTQYF. The CDR3, as DNA: TGTGCCAGCAGCTCATGGGCTAGCGGAACAAGAGATACGCAGTATTTT.

This clonotype was picked up many times. The chain couples TRBV7-9 to TRBJ1-2; 8 bases are shared with TRBD1. The trim removed 1 base at V and 4 bases at J, leaving 5 bases unmatched. The CDR3 has 15 residues. In germline, CDR1 is SEHNR, CDR2 FQNEAQ (reference sequence). CDR3 loop: CASSLGQGPTYGYTF. In DNA, the CDR3 is TGTGCCAGCAGCTTAGGACAGGGGCCCACCTATGGCTACACCTTC.

In its sample, this clonotype was seen many times. The V and J genes are TRBV7-6 and TRBJ2-7; 7 bases match TRBD1. The CDR3 contains 17 residues. Per germline, CDR1 SGHVS and CDR2 FNYEAQ. V shed 0 bases, J shed 0 bases, and the junction held 8 bases outside the gene matches. The CDR3 DNA is TGTGCCAGCAGCTTAGCCCCGGCAGGGGGTGCCTCCTACGAGCAGTACTTC. It is translated as CASSLAPAGGASYEQYF.